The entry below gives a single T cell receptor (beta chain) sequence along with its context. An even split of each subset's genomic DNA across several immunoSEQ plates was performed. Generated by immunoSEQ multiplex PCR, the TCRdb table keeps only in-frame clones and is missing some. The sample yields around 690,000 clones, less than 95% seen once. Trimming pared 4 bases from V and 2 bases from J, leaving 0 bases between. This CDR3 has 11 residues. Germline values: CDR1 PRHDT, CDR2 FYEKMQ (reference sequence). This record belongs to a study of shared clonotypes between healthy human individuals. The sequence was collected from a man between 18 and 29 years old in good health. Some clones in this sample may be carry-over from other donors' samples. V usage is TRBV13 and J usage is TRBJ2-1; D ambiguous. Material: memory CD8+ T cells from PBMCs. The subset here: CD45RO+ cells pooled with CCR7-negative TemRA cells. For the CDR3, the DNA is TGTGCCAGCAGCTCCTACAATGAGCAGTTCTTC. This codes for CASSSYNEQFF.